The rows below give T cell receptor beta chains drawn from one sample of a study of T-cell reconstitution after alpha-beta-depleted transplantation in children. TCRdb processed the PCR reads anew with MiXCR; each CDR3 protein has one entry. The table has roughly 400,000 distinct CDR3 sequences, about 40% seen once. Sample: PBMCs, taken before TCRalphabeta/CD19-depleted stem cell transplant. The receptors were sampled from a girl aged 2 to 10 with aplastic anemia, due to receive a stem cell transplant. Each CDR3 is given with its conserved first and last residue. D genes are given only for firm matches. The listing skips clone size in some rows; elsewhere it reads once, few, many or a size class.

clone size,D gene,J gene,V gene,CDR3 DNA,CDR3 protein
.,TRBD2,TRBJ2-5,TRBV20-1,TGCAGTGCCGACCTGACTAGCGGGCAATTCGGAGAGACCCAGTACTTC,CSADLTSGQFGETQYF
many,.,TRBJ2-7,TRBV13,TGTGCCAGCAGCTTAGCCGGCAGACTGGTGGACGAGCAGTACTTC,CASSLAGRLVDEQYF
few,TRBD1,TRBJ2-7,TRBV5-1,TGCGCCAGCAGCGGAGGACAGGGGGCAGAAGAGCAGTACTTC,CASSGGQGAEEQYF
.,.,TRBJ1-2,TRBV29-1,TGCAGCGTTGAATTCGGGGTGGAAGGCTACACCTTC,CSVEFGVEGYTF
once,.,TRBJ2-3,TRBV20-1,TGCAGTGCTAGAGGTCTGCCCAGCGGGACAGATACGCAGTATTTT,CSARGLPSGTDTQYF
.,.,TRBJ2-3,TRBV10-3,TGTGCCATCAGTGAGTCGACTGTGAGCACAGATACGCAGTATTTT,CAISESTVSTDTQYF
.,.,TRBJ2-3,TRBV4-3,TGCGCCAGCAGCCAAGAGTGGGGCGCCGGCACAGATACGCAGTATTTT,CASSQEWGAGTDTQYF
.,TRBD1,TRBJ2-5,TRBV29-1,TGCAGCGGACAGGGGAGGGAGACCCAGTACTTC,CSGQGRETQYF
.,.,TRBJ2-7,TRBV11-2,TGTGCCAGCAGACCCAGCGGTTACTCCTACGAGCAGTACTTC,CASRPSGYSYEQYF
many,.,TRBJ2-1,TRBV4-1,TGCGCCAGCCCGCAGGGGAGCTCCTACAATGAGCAGTTCTTC,CASPQGSSYNEQFF
few,.,TRBJ1-6,TRBV20-1,TGCAGTGCCTCCGGCCTCTCGGGGAATTCACCCCTCCACTTT,CSASGLSGNSPLHF
.,.,TRBJ1-4,TRBV10-3,TGTGCCATCAGTGAGGTCCCTAATGAAAAACTGTTTTTT,CAISEVPNEKLFF
few,TRBD1,TRBJ1-1,TRBV25-1,TGTGCCAGCAGTGTCCTGGGACAGGGGGTCACTGAAGCTTTCTTT,CASSVLGQGVTEAFF
few,TRBD2,TRBJ2-3,TRBV20-1,TGCAGTGCTAGCCGGCTAGCGGGGCGATCCACAGATACGCAGTATTTT,CSASRLAGRSTDTQYF